The T cell receptor beta chain under discussion was sequenced for a study of blood T cell repertoires in COVID-19. Study in general: Acute and convalescent COVID-19 specimens originated in the United States, Italy and Spain. The analysed material was cDNA or gDNA that came from T cells, B-cell-depleted T cells, or PBMCs.

This clone was detected a few times. Source study methods: Reference gene primer amplification yielded estimated nucleated cell counts. TCRdb's copy holds only in-frame clones and misses some; the assay was immunoSEQ multiplex PCR. V, J and clone size are taken as reported in that table, and D and trimming were inferred from the DNA itself. Of about 170,000 clones in the sample, approximately 90% were seen once. Trimming at V came to 3 bases and at J to 5 bases, leaving 9 bases not matched to a gene. The CDR3 is 17 residues long. Germline CDR1 is LGHNA and CDR2 is YNFKEQ. Material for sequencing was peripheral blood. The chain is built from TRBV4-2 and TRBJ2-1, with 11 bases aligning to TRBD1. The receptor comes from a man aged 45-65 years who had recovered from COVID-19. The CDR3 region is CASSHYAGTGGDNEQFF. DNA for the CDR3: TGTGCCAGCAGCCATTACGCCGGGACAGGGGGAGACAATGAGCAGTTCTTC.